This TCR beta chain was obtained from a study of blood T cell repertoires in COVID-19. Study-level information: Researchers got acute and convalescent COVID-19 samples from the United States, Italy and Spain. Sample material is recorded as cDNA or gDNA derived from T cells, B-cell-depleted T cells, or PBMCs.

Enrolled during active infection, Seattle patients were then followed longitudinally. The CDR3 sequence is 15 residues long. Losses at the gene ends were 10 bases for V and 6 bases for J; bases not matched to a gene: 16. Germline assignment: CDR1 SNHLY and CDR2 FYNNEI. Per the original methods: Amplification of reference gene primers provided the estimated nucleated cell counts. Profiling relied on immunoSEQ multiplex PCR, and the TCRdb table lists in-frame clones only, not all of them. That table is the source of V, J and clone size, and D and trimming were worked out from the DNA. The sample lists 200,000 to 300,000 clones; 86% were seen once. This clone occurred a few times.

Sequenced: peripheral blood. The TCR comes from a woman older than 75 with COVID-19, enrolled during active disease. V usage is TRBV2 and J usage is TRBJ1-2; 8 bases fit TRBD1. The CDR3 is CATTSRTGRVDGYTF. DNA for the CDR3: TGTGCCACAACCTCACGGACAGGGCGGGTAGATGGCTACACCTTC.